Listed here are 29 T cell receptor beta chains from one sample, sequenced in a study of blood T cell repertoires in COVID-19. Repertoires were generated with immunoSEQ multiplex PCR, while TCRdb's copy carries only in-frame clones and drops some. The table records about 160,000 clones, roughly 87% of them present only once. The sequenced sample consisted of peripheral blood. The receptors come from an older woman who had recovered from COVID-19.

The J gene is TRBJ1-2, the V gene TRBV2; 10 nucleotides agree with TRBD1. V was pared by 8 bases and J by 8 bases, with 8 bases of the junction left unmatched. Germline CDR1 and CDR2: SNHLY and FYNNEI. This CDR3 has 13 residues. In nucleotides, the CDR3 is TGTGCCAGCGGGGGACAGGGGTACGGCGGCTACACCTTC. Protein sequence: CASGGQGYGGYTF.

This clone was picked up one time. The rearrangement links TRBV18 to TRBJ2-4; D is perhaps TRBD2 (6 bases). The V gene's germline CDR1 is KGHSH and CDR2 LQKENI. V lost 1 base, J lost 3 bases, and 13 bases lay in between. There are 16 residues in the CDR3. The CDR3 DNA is TGTGCCAGCTCACCACTCGGAGGGACGGACAAAAACATTCAGTACTTC. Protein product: CASSPLGGTDKNIQYF.

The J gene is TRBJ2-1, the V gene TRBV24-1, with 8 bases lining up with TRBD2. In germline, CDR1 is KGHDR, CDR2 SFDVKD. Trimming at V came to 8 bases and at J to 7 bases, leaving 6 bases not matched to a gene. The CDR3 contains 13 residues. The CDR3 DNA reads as TGTGCCACCAACGGGGGGGATATTAATGAGCAGTTCTTC. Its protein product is CATNGGDINEQFF.

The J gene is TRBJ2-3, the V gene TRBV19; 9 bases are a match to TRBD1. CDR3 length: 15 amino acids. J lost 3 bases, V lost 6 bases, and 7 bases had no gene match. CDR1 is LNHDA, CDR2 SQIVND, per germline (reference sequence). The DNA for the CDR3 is TGTGCCAGTAGGGACAGGGGAAGCTGGACAGATACGCAGTATTTT. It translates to CASRDRGSWTDTQYF. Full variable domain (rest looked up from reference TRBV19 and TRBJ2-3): DGGITQSPKYLFRKEGQNVTLSCEQNLNHDAMYWYRQDPGQGLRLIYYSQIVNDFQKGDIAEGYSVSREKKESFPLTVTSAQKNPTAFYLCASRDRGSWTDTQYFGPGTRLTVL.

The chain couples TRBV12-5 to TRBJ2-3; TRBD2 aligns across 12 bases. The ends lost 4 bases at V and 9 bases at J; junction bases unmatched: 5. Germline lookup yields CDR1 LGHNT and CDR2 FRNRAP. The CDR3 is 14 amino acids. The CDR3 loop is CASGSSGGAQTQYF. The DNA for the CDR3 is TGTGCTAGTGGTTCTAGCGGGGGGGCACAAACGCAGTATTTT.

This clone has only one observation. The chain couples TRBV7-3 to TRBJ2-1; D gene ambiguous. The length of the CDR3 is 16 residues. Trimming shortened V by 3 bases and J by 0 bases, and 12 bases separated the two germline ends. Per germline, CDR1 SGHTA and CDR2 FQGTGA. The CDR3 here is CASSLGLSSSYNEQFF. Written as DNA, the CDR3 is TGTGCCAGCAGCTTGGGCCTTTCCAGCTCCTACAATGAGCAGTTCTTC.

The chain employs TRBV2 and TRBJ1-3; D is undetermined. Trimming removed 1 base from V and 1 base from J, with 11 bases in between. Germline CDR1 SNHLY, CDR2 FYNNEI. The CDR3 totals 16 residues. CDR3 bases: TGTGCCAGCAGTGAAGAATCTCCCCGGTCTGGAAACACCATATATTTT. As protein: CASSEESPRSGNTIYF.

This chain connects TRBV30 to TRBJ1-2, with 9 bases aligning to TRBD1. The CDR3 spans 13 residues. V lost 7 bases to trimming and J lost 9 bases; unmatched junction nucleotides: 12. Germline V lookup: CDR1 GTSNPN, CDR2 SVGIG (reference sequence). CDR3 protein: CALNRGRLPRYTF. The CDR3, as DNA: TGTGCCTTAAACAGGGGGCGTTTACCCCGCTACACCTTC.

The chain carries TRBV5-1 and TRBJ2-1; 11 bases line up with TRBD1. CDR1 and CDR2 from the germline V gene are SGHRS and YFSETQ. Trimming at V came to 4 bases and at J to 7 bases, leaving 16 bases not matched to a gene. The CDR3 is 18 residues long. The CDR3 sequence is CASSPGTGGNVGINEQFF. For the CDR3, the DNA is TGCGCCAGCAGCCCGGGGACAGGGGGTAACGTCGGGATTAATGAGCAGTTCTTC. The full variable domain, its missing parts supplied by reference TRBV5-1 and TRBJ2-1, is KAGVTQTPRYLIKTRGQQVTLSCSPISGHRSVSWYQQTPGQGLQFLFEYFSETQRNKGNFPGRFSGRQFSNSRSEMNVSTLELGDSALYLCASSPGTGGNVGINEQFFGPGTRLTVL.

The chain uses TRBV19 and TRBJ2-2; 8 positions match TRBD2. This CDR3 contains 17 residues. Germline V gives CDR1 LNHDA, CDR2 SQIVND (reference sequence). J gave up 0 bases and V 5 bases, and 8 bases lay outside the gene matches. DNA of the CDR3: TGTGCCAGTAGTGGCAGCGGGGGACCTACGAACACCGGGGAGCTGTTTTTT. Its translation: CASSGSGGPTNTGELFF.

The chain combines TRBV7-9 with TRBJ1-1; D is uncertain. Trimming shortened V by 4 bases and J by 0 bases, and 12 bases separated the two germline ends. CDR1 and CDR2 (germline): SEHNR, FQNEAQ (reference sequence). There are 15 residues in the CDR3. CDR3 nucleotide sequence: TGTGCCAGCAGCTCCTCCGGTACCATGAACACTGAAGCTTTCTTT. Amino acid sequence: CASSSSGTMNTEAFF.

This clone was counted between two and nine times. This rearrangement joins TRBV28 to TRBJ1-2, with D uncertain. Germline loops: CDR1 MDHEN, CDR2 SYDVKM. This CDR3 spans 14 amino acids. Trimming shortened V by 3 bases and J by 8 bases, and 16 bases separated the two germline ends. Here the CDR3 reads CASSLEAPMGGYTF. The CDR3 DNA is TGTGCCAGCAGTTTGGAGGCACCAATGGGAGGCTACACCTTC.

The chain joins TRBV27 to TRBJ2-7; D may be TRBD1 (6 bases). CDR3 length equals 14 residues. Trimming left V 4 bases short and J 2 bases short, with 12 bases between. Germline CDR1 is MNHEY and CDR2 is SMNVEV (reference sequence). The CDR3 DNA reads TGTGCCAGCAGTTGGACTGAGGGGGCCTACGAGCAGTACTTC. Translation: CASSWTEGAYEQYF.

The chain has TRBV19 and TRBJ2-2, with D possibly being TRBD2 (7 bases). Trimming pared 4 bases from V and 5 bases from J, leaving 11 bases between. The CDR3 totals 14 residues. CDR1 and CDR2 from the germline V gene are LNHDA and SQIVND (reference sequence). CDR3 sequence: CASSKQGGTGELFF. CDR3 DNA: TGTGCCAGTAGTAAACAGGGAGGGACCGGGGAGCTGTTTTTT. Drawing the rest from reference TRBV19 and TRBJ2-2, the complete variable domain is DGGITQSPKYLFRKEGQNVTLSCEQNLNHDAMYWYRQDPGQGLRLIYYSQIVNDFQKGDIAEGYSVSREKKESFPLTVTSAQKNPTAFYLCASSKQGGTGELFFGEGSRLTVL.

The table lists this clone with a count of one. This CDR3 reads CASSHDRGEAFF. CDR3 bases: TGTGCCAGCAGCCATGACAGGGGTGAAGCTTTCTTT. The gene calls are TRBV11-1 and TRBJ1-1, with 8 bases aligning to TRBD1. The CDR3 extends over 12 amino acids. J was trimmed by 7 bases and V by 5 bases; bases with no gene match: 3. Germline V gene data show CDR1 as SGHAT and CDR2 as FQDESV (reference sequence).

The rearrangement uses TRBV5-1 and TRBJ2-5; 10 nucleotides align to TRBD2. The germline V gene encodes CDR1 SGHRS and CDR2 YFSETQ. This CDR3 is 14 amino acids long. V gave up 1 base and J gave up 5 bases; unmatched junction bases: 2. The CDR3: CASSLTSGEETQYF. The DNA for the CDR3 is TGCGCCAGCAGCTTGACTAGCGGGGAGGAGACCCAGTACTTC.

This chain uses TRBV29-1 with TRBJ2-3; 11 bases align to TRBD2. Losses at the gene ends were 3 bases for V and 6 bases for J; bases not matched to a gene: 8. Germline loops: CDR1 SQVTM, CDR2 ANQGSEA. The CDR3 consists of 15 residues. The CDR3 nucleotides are TGCAGCGTTGATTTTCCCCCTAGCGGGGGGGATACGCAGTATTTT. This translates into CSVDFPPSGGDTQYF.

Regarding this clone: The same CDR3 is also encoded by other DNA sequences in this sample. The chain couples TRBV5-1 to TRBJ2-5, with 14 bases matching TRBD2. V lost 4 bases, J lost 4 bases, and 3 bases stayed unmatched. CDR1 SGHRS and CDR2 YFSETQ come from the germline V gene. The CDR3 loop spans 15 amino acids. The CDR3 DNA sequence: TGCGCCAGCAGCCCAGGACTAGCGGGGGGAGAGACCCAGTACTTC. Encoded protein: CASSPGLAGGETQYF.

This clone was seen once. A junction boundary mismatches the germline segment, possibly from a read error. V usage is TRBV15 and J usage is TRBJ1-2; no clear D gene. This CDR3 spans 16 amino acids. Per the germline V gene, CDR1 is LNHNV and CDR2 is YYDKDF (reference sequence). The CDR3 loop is CATRRDLGVTNYGYTF. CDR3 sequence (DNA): TGTGCCACCAGAAGAGATTTAGGAGTAACTAACTATGGCTACACCTTC.

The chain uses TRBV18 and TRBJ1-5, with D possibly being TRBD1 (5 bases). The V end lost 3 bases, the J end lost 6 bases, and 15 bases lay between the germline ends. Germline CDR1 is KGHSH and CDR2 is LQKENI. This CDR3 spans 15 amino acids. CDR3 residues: CASSPNSGTSQPQHF. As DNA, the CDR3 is TGTGCCAGCTCACCGAACTCCGGGACTAGTCAGCCCCAGCATTTT. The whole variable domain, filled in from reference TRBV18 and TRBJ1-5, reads NAGVMQNPRHLVRRRGQEARLRCSPMKGHSHVYWYRQLPEEGLKFMVYLQKENIIDESGMPKERFSAEFPKEGPSILRIQQVVRGDSAAYFCASSPNSGTSQPQHFGDGTRLSIL.

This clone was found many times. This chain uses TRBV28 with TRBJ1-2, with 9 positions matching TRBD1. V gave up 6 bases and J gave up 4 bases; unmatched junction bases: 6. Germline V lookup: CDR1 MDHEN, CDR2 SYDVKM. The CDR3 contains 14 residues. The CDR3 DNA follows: TGTGCCAGCAGACCTACAGGGGGCGGCTATGGCTACACCTTC. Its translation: CASRPTGGGYGYTF.

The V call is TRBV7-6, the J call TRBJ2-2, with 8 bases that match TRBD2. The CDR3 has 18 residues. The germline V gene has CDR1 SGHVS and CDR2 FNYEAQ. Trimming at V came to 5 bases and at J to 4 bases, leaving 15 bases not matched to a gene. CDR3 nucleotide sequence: TGTGCCAGCAGCCCCGGCTTGGGGCGGGGGGCGGGCACCGGGGAGCTGTTTTTT. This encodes CASSPGLGRGAGTGELFF.

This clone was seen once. The CDR3 sequence: CASSQRETGVYSPLHF. The CDR3 bases are TGCGCCAGCAGCCAAAGGGAGACAGGGGTCTATTCACCCCTCCACTTT. This chain links TRBV4-1 with TRBJ1-6; 8 bases fit TRBD1. The CDR3 spans 16 residues. CDR1 is MGHRA and CDR2 is YSYEKL in the germline V gene. V lost 2 bases, J lost 8 bases, and 8 bases stayed unmatched.

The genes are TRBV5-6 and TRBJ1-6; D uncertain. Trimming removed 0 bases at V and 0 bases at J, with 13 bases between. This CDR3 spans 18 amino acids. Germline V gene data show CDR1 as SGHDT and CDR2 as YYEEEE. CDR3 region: CASSLESTGSSYNSPLHF. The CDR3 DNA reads TGTGCCAGCAGCTTGGAGTCGACGGGGAGCTCCTATAATTCACCCCTCCACTTT.

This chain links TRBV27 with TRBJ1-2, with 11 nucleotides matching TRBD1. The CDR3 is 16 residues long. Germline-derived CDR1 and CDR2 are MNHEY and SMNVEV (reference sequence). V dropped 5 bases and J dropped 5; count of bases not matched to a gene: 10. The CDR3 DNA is TGTGCCAGCAGTCCCGGGACAGGGGGTTTGTATTATGGCTACACCTTC. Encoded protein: CASSPGTGGLYYGYTF.

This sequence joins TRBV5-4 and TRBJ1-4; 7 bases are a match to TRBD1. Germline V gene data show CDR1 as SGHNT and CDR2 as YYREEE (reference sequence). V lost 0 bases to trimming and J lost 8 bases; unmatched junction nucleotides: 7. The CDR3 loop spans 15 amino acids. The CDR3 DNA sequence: TGTGCCAGCAGCTTGGTCGGCAGGGGGTCAGAAAAACTGTTTTTT. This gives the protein CASSLVGRGSEKLFF.

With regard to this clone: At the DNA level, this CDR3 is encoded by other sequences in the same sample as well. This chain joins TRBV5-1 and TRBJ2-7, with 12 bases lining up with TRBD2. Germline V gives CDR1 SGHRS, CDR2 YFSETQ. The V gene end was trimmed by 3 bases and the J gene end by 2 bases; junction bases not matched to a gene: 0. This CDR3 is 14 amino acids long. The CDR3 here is CASSSSGGAYEQYF. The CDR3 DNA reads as TGCGCCAGCAGCTCTAGCGGGGGGGCCTACGAGCAGTACTTC. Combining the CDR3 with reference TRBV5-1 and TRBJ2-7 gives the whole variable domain KAGVTQTPRYLIKTRGQQVTLSCSPISGHRSVSWYQQTPGQGLQFLFEYFSETQRNKGNFPGRFSGRQFSNSRSEMNVSTLELGDSALYLCASSSSGGAYEQYFGPGTRLTVT.

In DNA form, the CDR3 reads TGTGCCAGCAGCCAAGCTCCACTAGCGCTCGAATACAATGAGCAGTTCTTC. This translates into CASSQAPLALEYNEQFF. The chain carries TRBV3-1 (or the pseudogene TRBV3-2) and TRBJ2-1; 7 positions match TRBD2. The ends lost 1 base at V and 4 bases at J; junction bases unmatched: 10. The CDR3 is 17 amino acids. The germline V gene has CDR1 LGHDT and CDR2 YNNKEL (reference sequence).

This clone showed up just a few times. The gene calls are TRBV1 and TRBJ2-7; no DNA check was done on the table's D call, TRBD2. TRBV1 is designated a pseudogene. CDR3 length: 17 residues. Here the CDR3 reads CTSSQVKVTSGGDEQYF. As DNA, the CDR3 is TGCACCAGCAGCCAAGTTAAAGTGACTAGCGGGGGGGACGAGCAGTACTTC.